This is a list of T cell receptor beta chains from one sample in a study of neurological immune-mediated disorders. Using its own MiXCR run on the 5' RACE reads, TCRdb lists one record per CDR3 protein. This table holds some 70,000 distinct CDR3 sequences, 4.5% found once. Sequencing was done on a sample of PBMCs. The origin of the receptors is a man aged 25 to 40 with multiple sclerosis. Each CDR3 is given with its conserved first and last residue. D genes are given only for firm matches. The listing skips clone size in some rows; elsewhere it reads once, few, many or a size class.

TRBJ2-5 | many | TRBV7-9 | . | CASSFRQEQETQYF | TGTGCCAGCAGCTTCAGACAGGAACAAGAGACCCAGTACTTC
TRBJ2-2 | many | TRBV6-5 | . | CASSSTFTSTGELFF | TGTGCCAGCAGTTCGACGTTTACATCGACAGGGGAGCTGTTTTTT
TRBJ1-5 | . | TRBV10-2 | . | CASRRGGRWNQPQNF | TGCGCCAGCAGGCGGGGAGGGAGGTGGAATCAGCCCCAGAATTTT
TRBJ2-4 | many | TRBV2 | TRBD1 | CASSAPGQGARNIQYF | TGTGCCAGCAGTGCCCCCGGACAGGGGGCGCGAAACATTCAGTACTTC
TRBJ2-1 | many | TRBV7-9 | TRBD1 | CASSFGTVQFF | TGTGCCAGCAGCTTTGGGACAGTGCAGTTCTTC
TRBJ2-3 | many | TRBV20-1 | . | CSARDAGAATDTQYF | TGCAGTGCTAGAGACGCGGGGGCCGCCACAGATACGCAGTATTTT
TRBJ2-2 | few | TRBV7-6 | TRBD1 | CASSLTGGAGELFF | TGTGCCAGCAGCTTAACAGGGGGCGCCGGGGAGCTGTTTTTT
TRBJ2-3 | many | TRBV14 | TRBD2 | CASSLGTSVGDTQYF | TGTGCCAGCAGCCTCGGGACTAGCGTTGGAGATACGCAGTATTTT
TRBJ2-3 | many | TRBV20-1 | . | CSARDSGVNTQYF | TGCAGTGCTAGGGACTCCGGGGTAAATACGCAGTATTTT
TRBJ1-1 | many | TRBV2 | TRBD1 | CASSTWTGNTEAFF | TGTGCCAGCAGCACCTGGACAGGGAACACTGAAGCTTTCTTT
TRBJ1-4 | many | TRBV27 | . | CASRGSTNEKLFF | TGTGCCAGCAGGGGATCAACTAATGAAAAACTGTTTTTT
TRBJ2-5 | many | TRBV5-1 | . | CASSLVGGLEETQYF | TGCGCCAGCAGCTTGGTGGGGGGTTTGGAAGAGACCCAGTACTTC
TRBJ1-5 | many | TRBV7-9 | . | CASSLNGLNQPQHF | TGTGCCAGCAGCTTAAACGGTCTCAATCAGCCCCAGCATTTT
TRBJ2-7 | many | TRBV7-2 | . | CASSLVLTGYEQYF | TGTGCCAGCAGCTTAGTTTTAACGGGATACGAGCAGTACTTC
TRBJ1-1 | . | TRBV5-1 | . | CASSPGYGGSEAFF | TGCGCCAGCAGCCCGGGGTATGGGGGCTCTGAAGCTTTCTTT
TRBJ2-3 | . | TRBV27 | . | CASLQWGADTQYF | TGTGCCAGCCTTCAGTGGGGGGCAGATACGCAGTATTTT
TRBJ2-7 | few | TRBV6-5 | . | CASSPAPYEQYF | TGTGCCAGCAGTCCGGCACCCTACGAGCAGTACTTC
TRBJ2-3 | many | TRBV15 | . | CATSTDPGTDTQYF | TGTGCCACCAGCACGGACCCAGGCACAGATACGCAGTATTTT
TRBJ1-1 | many | TRBV20-1 | . | CSAIPMNTEAFF | TGCAGTGCTATACCAATGAACACTGAAGCTTTCTTT
TRBJ1-6 | many | TRBV15 | TRBD1 | CATSTQDRGRSPLHF | TGTGCCACCAGCACCCAGGACAGGGGCAGGTCACCCCTCCACTTT
TRBJ1-6 | many | TRBV27 | TRBD1 | CASSFGQGNSPLHF | TGTGCCAGCAGTTTTGGACAGGGCAATTCACCCCTCCACTTT
TRBJ1-5 | few | TRBV27 | TRBD1 | CASRSGQGIQPQHF | TGTGCCAGCAGATCGGGACAGGGAATTCAGCCCCAGCATTTT
TRBJ1-5 | many | TRBV15 | TRBD1 | CATSSGIQAGTGEQPQHF | TGTGCCACCAGCAGTGGAATACAGGCCGGGACAGGGGAGCAGCCCCAGCATTTT
TRBJ1-1 | many | TRBV20-1 | . | CSARVASGGAFF | TGCAGTGCTAGAGTCGCATCGGGCGGAGCTTTCTTT
TRBJ2-4 | few | TRBV10-3 | . | CATQGGGPKNIQYF | TGTGCCACCCAGGGGGGGGGCCCCAAAAACATTCAGTACTTC
TRBJ1-1 | many | TRBV5-1 | . | CASSLGGTDLGTEAFF | TGCGCCAGCAGCTTGGGCGGGACGGACCTTGGGACAGAAGCTTTCTTT
TRBJ1-2 | many | TRBV20-1 | TRBD1 | CSATGQEDYYGYTF | TGCAGTGCTACGGGACAGGAGGATTACTATGGCTACACCTTC
TRBJ1-1 | many | TRBV9 | TRBD1 | CASSANRGRTEAFF | TGTGCCAGCAGCGCGAACAGGGGGAGGACTGAAGCTTTCTTT